What follows describes a single TCR beta chain. This clone was counted only a few times. Which antigen it targets is not known. No base-level quality is on record; no much larger clone is a single base apart. Libraries were made using the immunoSEQ multiplex PCR assay. For the multiplex PCR, a mixture combining 60 forward primers for TCR Vbeta segments and 13 reverse primers for TCR Jbeta segments was used. Amplification of the CDR3 region of rearranged TCR beta genes was performed with a multiplex PCR assay on genomic DNA. Amplified TCR beta libraries were sequenced as 87-base-pair reads on the Illumina HiSeq System. The source study handled its data this way. A later analysis tallied 75 million to 95 million unique TCR beta chains across the 550 to 850 repertoires, and around 9.9 million of those chains were shared by two or more donors. Raw reads were error-corrected and collapsed into unique sequences by a nearest-neighbor algorithm in which closely related sequences were merged to remove PCR and sequencing errors. To assign V, D and J gene segments, CDR3 sequences were aligned to IMGT reference sequences. For a sequence to be retained, a match of at least six nucleotides was required to both a V gene segment and a J gene segment. A rearrangement counted as productive if the CDR3 had no stop codons and remained in frame with V and J, and every other rearrangement counted as non-productive. CDR3 was defined according to IMGT convention as the region running from the second conserved V-encoded cysteine to the conserved J-encoded phenylalanine. The earlier analysis of roughly 590 of the donors excluded any sequence lacking an unambiguous match to a single V gene segment. In an earlier analysis of around 590 of the donors, a V segment was called functional when productive rearrangements were above 56.7%, and segregating when the standard deviation between donors exceeded 5%. To diagnose cytomegalovirus status from the catalog of TCR beta chain sequences, a statistical classification framework was built. In a later analysis, TCR nucleotide sequences were compared against IMGT/GENE-DB human TR gene sequences so that V and J genes could be assigned. In a later analysis, CDR3 sequences and most-parsimonious VDJ recombination scenarios were assigned using the TCRdist pipeline. In a later analysis, each TCR beta chain was defined by its CDR3 amino acid sequence together with its V-gene family, and reads lacking a unique V-gene family were excluded. In a later analysis, 500 to 700 highly shared, low-generation-probability nucleotide sequences were removed to address suspected cross-contamination and a sequencing artifact. In a later analysis, a clonal expansion index for each public chain was calculated from normalized within-repertoire ranks of inferred template counts. In a later analysis, generation probabilities were computed using a VDJ recombination model fitted to out-of-frame rearrangements, and the results were checked against IGoR. In a later analysis, TCR-TCR, TCR-HLA and TCR-CMV co-occurrence was scored with hypergeometric tests, and a repertoire-size bias correction was applied to TCR pairs. A later analysis estimated false discovery rates by permuting HLA or CMV assignments 20 times. In a later analysis, co-occurring TCRs were grouped using DBSCAN, with TCRdist sequence similarity added in when clustering inside HLA-allele-positive subsets. Repertoires with fewer than 30,000 or more than 120,000 public chains were left out of co-occurrence clustering, as were four to six repertoires with anomalous nucleotide sharing. In TCRdb, the immuneACCESS table is reduced to in-frame sequences with V and J assigned. These tables do not hold every clone; where another copy was compared, an unresolved V gene accounts for under half, and the others remain unexplained. That table furnishes V, J and clone size, whereas the DNA furnished D and trimming. Counted in this sample were about 84,000 clones; more than 50% of them appeared once. The biggest ten clones account for about 15% of the sample.

In total, more than 500 healthy bone marrow donors made up the cohort. At the time of sampling, all cohort members were nominally healthy, though unrecorded immune exposures were likely present. The donor was CMV seropositive and was included in the group of some 290 seropositive cohort members. A peripheral blood sample was collected from each donor, and TCR beta sequencing was performed on peripheral blood mononuclear cells. Genomic DNA extraction from the blood cell samples was performed with the Qiagen DNeasy Blood Extraction Kit. The CDR3 covers 14 residues, taking in both the cysteine and the phenylalanine. Only the CDR3 part of the read is kept: 42 bases, read in frame from the first base. Via the germline V gene, CDR1 is SGHAT and CDR2 FQNNGV. V is cut back by 5 bases and J by 4 bases, with 5 bases in the junction unmatched. This sample is drawn from a study of cytomegalovirus exposure and HLA in healthy donors (dated by TCRdb to 2015 to 2018). Background for the entire study: According to an earlier analysis of several hundred of the donors, 150 million to 200 million T cells yielded 117 million unique TCR beta sequences and 276 Gb of sequence data. An early release covering around 630 HLA-typed donors comprised roughly 300 gigabases of sequencing data and 85 million or so unique TCR sequences. The genetic ancestry cluster associated with self-reported Caucasian donors included around 76% of the approximately 410 genotyped donors. The study aimed to test whether signatures of past pathogen exposure could be identified by cataloging public T cell receptors. The study profiled the T cell repertoires of some 610 subjects by immunosequencing and related them to cytomegalovirus serostatus. In addition to the first cohort of 666 subjects, a separate validation cohort of 130 or so different subjects was used. High-throughput TCR immunosequencing, statistical association of individual TCRs with disease status, and machine learning were combined to predict cytomegalovirus infection status. A later analysis re-examined previously published TCR beta repertoires from 600 to 700 donors and added high-resolution HLA genotyping to investigate patterns of TCR occurrence. The later analysis used no new phenotypic data to find candidate immune exposures, relying instead on TCR beta sequences and their occurrence across donors. An earlier analysis of more than 450 of the donors used high-throughput TCR beta sequencing to judge whether each TCR beta V gene segment behaved as functional or pseudogenic. Donor age, sex, ethnicity and CMV serostatus were compiled together with the repertoire data. Genome-wide SNP genotypes for about 60% of the 666 donors were used in a later genetic analysis, which treated that subset as a discovery cohort. Every repertoire in the discovery cohort had been generated on one and the same sequencing platform. HLA typing covered class I and class II loci at four-digit resolution. Typing coverage differed by locus: A, B, C, DRB1 and DQB1 were typed in roughly 629-640 donors, DQA1 in around 500, DPA1 in 600 to 610, and DPB1 in around 440. Roughly five DR-DQ haplotypes were treated as single units for association and clustering because of strong linkage in the cohort. On average, over 200,000 unique TCR beta nucleotide sequences were sequenced per donor among about 400 genotyped donors of the cohort, with 15% to 20% of those sequences being non-productive. Beyond this particular receptor, the publication reports: Because HLA typing was unavailable for some donors at each locus, only the typed subset was used in association tests. Compared with equally common non-associated chains, HLA-associated TCR beta chains in a later analysis were more clonally expanded and had lower generation probabilities. In a later analysis, the rate of TCR association differed among HLA loci, with DRB1 alleles having the most associated TCRs and HLA-C alleles having the fewest. A further reported finding was that TCR beta sequences accurately predicted the HLA-A and HLA-B alleles for most subjects in the first cohort. According to a later analysis, parvovirus B19, influenza, CMV and Epstein-Barr virus appeared linked to several top co-occurrence clusters. In this cohort, only TCR beta chains were sequenced, and detectable features were limited by the absence of alpha or paired-chain data. In both the original and validation cohorts, the classifier was reported to diagnose cytomegalovirus status with high specificity and sensitivity. In a later analysis, most CMV-associated TCR beta chains were found to appear HLA-restricted, with HLA associations seemingly driven largely by CMV exposure. When HLA alleles, especially DR and DQ, strongly co-occurred, TCR associations were difficult to assign to individual alleles. Approximately 16 rarely observed V segments, including chromosome 9 orphons, were excluded from the earlier analysis of about 500 of the donors because counts were too low. Presence/absence analyses assumed roughly uniform sequencing depth across donors, an assumption that may not hold. A few of the identified cytomegalovirus-associated TCR beta chains were confirmed in vitro to be specific for cytomegalovirus antigens. A total of roughly 160 TCR beta chains were listed by the study as associated with cytomegalovirus. According to a later genetic analysis, donors in an Asian-associated ancestry cluster had fewer N-insertions in productive TCRs than the approximately 630-donor mean. The only immune exposure information available for the cohort was CMV serostatus. At a false discovery rate of 0.05, a later analysis linked about 17,000 TCR beta sequences to specific HLA alleles. A cluster of highly shared sequence variants was judged likely to represent a technical artifact of the sequencing pipeline. The authors suggested that the approach could potentially be generalized to other disease states and immunological phenotypes. Linkage disequilibrium might explain the correlated functional status among segregating V segments, but an unknown experimental factor could not be excluded. In a later genetic analysis, a missense DCLRE1C variant was associated with V-gene and J-gene trimming of TCR beta chains, and the association was replicated in an independent cohort. In an earlier analysis of 500 to 650 of the donors, most TCR beta V segments appeared in productive rearrangements about 87% or about 30% of the time, broadly matching IMGT annotations. While some public TCRs were present in many individuals, most TCR sequences turned up only very rarely across donors. Some IMGT-functional V segments, including TRBV6-2 and TRBV6-3, could not be distinguished by the 87-base-pair reads and were therefore excluded.

The chain is made from TRBV11-2 and TRBJ1-3, with 7 bases matching TRBD1. The TCR comes from a woman aged 35 to 49 in good health and CMV-seropositive. Sequencing used PBMCs. The sequenced DNA is TGTGCCAGCAGCCAACAGGGGAACGGAAACACCATATATTTT. Translated, it reads CASSQQGNGNTIYF.